Sequencing of this TCR beta chain was carried out in a study of graft-versus-host responses after intestinal transplantation. Profiled with immunoSEQ multiplex PCR; TCRdb holds only in-frame clones, not every one. The sample yields about 41,000 clones, 85% to 95% seen once. As to this clone: Its antigen is not known.

The germline gives CDR1 SGDLS, CDR2 YYNGEE. This CDR3 is built from 11 residues. J was trimmed by 11 bases and V by 3 bases; bases with no gene match: 3. The chain is built from TRBV9 and TRBJ1-1; 8 bases align to TRBD1. The receptor was derived from a human donor who was the organ donor for an intestinal transplant. This specimen consisted of unstimulated CD8+ T cells sorted from spleen or lymph node cells, obtained before transplant. The CDR3 protein is CASSGQGTAFF. CDR3 coding DNA: TGTGCCAGCAGCGGACAGGGGACTGCTTTCTTT. Together with reference TRBV9 and TRBJ1-1, the CDR3 gives the full variable domain: DSGVTQTPKHLITATGQRVTLRCSPRSGDLSVYWYQQSLDQGLQFLIQYYNGEERAKGNILERFSAQQFPDLHSELNLSSLELGDSALYFCASSGQGTAFFGQGTRLTVV.